The TCR beta chain described here comes from a study of T-cell reconstitution after alpha-beta-depleted transplantation in children. The CDR3 length is 15 residues. Germline CDR1 reads SGHRS; CDR2 reads YFSETQ. Unique molecular identifiers were incorporated when the TCRbeta library was constructed. TCRdb independently ran MiXCR on the PCR reads; one entry per CDR3 protein. Seen here are roughly 500,000 distinct CDR3 sequences, roughly 18% observed once, and the top ten hold 2.5% to 4%. This clonotype was observed a few times. One end of the junction fails to match germline, which may point to a read error.

Sequences were derived from PBMCs from the stem cell graft donor, sampled from the stem cell graft. This TCR derives from a human donor who donated a stem cell graft to a child with acute lymphoblastic leukemia. The genes are TRBV5-1 and TRBJ1-1; D remains unclear. CDR3 coding DNA: TGTGCCAGCAGCTTAGCGCGTCTGATGAACACTGAAGCTTTCTTT. This gives the protein CASSLARLMNTEAFF.